One sample yielded the 20 T cell receptor beta chains listed below, sequenced in a study of T cells in Graves' hyperthyroidism and ophthalmopathy. TCR beta CDR3 regions were amplified from RNA. The HTBI primer set drove a first-round RT-PCR of the TCR CDR3. TCRdb re-called the multiplex PCR reads through MiXCR, storing one row per CDR3 protein. Among a few hundred thousand distinct CDR3 sequences listed, roughly 20% were seen once. The source material was blood. Receptors were obtained from a young man with Graves' ophthalmopathy.

This clonotype has at least ten counts. The CDR3 region has the DNA TGTGCCAGCTCACGAGAGGGACTAGCCCCTGAATACGAGCAGTACTTC. Amino acids: CASSREGLAPEYEQYF. The V gene is TRBV18, the J gene TRBJ2-7, with TRBD2 matching 9 bases. Germline assignment: CDR1 KGHSH and CDR2 LQKENI. V dropped 4 bases and J dropped 4; count of bases not matched to a gene: 11. The CDR3 length is 16 residues.

The chain is built from TRBV14 and TRBJ1-2; TRBD1 might be the D (5 bases). Trimming took 0 bases from V and 4 from J, leaving 9 bases between them. The V gene's germline CDR1 is SGHDN and CDR2 FVKESK. The CDR3 has 14 residues. CDR3 sequence (DNA): TGTGCCAGCAGCCAAGACTTTGGGGCCTATGGCTACACCTTC. This codes for CASSQDFGAYGYTF.

V is TRBV3-1 and J is TRBJ2-1; 8 bases are shared with TRBD2. CDR1 is LGHDT and CDR2 is YNNKEL in the germline V gene (reference sequence). Trimming removed 8 bases from V and 2 bases from J; junction bases left unmatched: 8. The CDR3 extends over 15 amino acids. The CDR3 nucleotides read TGTGCCAGCGTCAGGAGCGGGGGAGCCTACAATGAGCAGTTCTTC. Translated, it gives CASVRSGGAYNEQFF.

The V call is TRBV11-3, the J call TRBJ2-5; 9 bases are shared with TRBD2. J was trimmed by 0 bases and V by 5 bases; bases with no gene match: 10. The CDR3 contains 17 residues. Germline V gives CDR1 SGHNT, CDR2 YENEEA. The CDR3: CASSRQQASGDQETQYF. The CDR3 DNA sequence: TGTGCCAGCAGCCGTCAGCAGGCTAGCGGGGACCAAGAGACCCAGTACTTC.

This clonotype has at least ten counts. This sequence joins TRBV18 and TRBJ1-5; tentatively, D is TRBD1 (5 bases). CDR1 KGHSH and CDR2 LQKENI come from the germline V gene. V was cut by 9 bases and J by 8 bases, with 17 bases left in between. The CDR3 has 13 residues. CDR3 bases: TGTGCCAGTTCCGACAGCCTACAAGAGCCCCAGCATTTT. This translates into CASSDSLQEPQHF.

The table lists this clonotype with many counts. V usage is TRBV18 and J usage is TRBJ1-4; the D is unclear. The V end lost 3 bases, the J end lost 8 bases, and 7 bases lay between the germline ends. CDR3 length equals 12 residues. Germline assignment: CDR1 KGHSH and CDR2 LQKENI. CDR3 amino acids: CASSPVAEKLFF. The CDR3 region has the DNA TGTGCCAGCTCACCCGTAGCCGAAAAACTGTTTTTT.

The V gene is TRBV7-9, the J gene TRBJ1-4; D is perhaps TRBD1 (6 bases). The CDR3 is made up of 14 amino acids. Trimming took off 1 base at V and 8 bases at J, with 11 bases between the two ends. CDR1 and CDR2 from the germline V gene are SEHNR and FQNEAQ (reference sequence). In DNA, the CDR3 is TGTGCCAGCAGCTTAGGTGGGACACAAGAAAAACTGTTTTTT. Translating gives CASSLGGTQEKLFF.

In this sample, this clonotype turned up many times. The chain is built from TRBV30 and TRBJ2-5; 7 positions agree with TRBD1. Germline CDR1 is GTSNPN and CDR2 is SVGIG (reference sequence). This CDR3 has 15 residues. The V and J ends lost 4 bases and 2 bases, in that order; junction bases with no gene match: 10. DNA of the CDR3: TGTGCCTGGACCCGACTCGGGACAGCACAAGAGACCCAGTACTTC. Amino acids: CAWTRLGTAQETQYF.

The CDR3 sequence: CASAGTGNSPLHF. The CDR3 DNA reads TGTGCCAGCGCCGGGACGGGAAATTCACCCCTCCACTTT. This chain joins TRBV2 and TRBJ1-6, with D possibly matching TRBD1 (5 bases). Germline V gene lookup returns CDR1 SNHLY and CDR2 FYNNEI. The V end was cut by 8 bases, the J end by 7 bases, with 12 bases between. CDR3 size: 13 residues.

The chain recombines TRBV7-9 with TRBJ1-6, with TRBD1 identical over 7 bases. Germline CDR1 reads SEHNR; CDR2 reads FQNEAQ (reference sequence). Trimming took 4 bases from V and 2 from J; bases not matched to a gene: 5. The CDR3 sequence is 16 residues long. The CDR3 nucleotides are TGTGCCAGCAGCTCATGGGACAGCCCCTATAATTCACCCCTCCACTTT. Translating it yields CASSSWDSPYNSPLHF.

This clonotype was counted many times. The J gene is TRBJ2-1, the V gene TRBV11-3; 8 bases align to TRBD1. This CDR3 spans 16 amino acids. Germline lookup yields CDR1 SGHNT and CDR2 YENEEA. V lost 5 bases, J lost 0 bases, and 6 bases stayed unmatched. CDR3 in amino acids: CASSPGQGSSYNEQFF. The DNA for the CDR3 is TGTGCCAGCAGCCCAGGACAGGGTAGCTCCTACAATGAGCAGTTCTTC.

This clonotype has more than one count but fewer than ten. The chain employs TRBV18 and TRBJ2-7, with D uncertain. Looked up from germline, CDR1 is KGHSH and CDR2 is LQKENI. V lost 3 bases and J lost 0, with 6 bases in between. The CDR3 loop spans 13 amino acids. As DNA, the CDR3 is TGTGCCAGCTCACCCCCAGACTCCTACGAGCAGTACTTC. This codes for CASSPPDSYEQYF.

This clonotype was seen a handful of times. The genes are TRBV18 and TRBJ2-6, with 7 bases that match TRBD2. This CDR3 has 15 amino acids. Germline CDR1 and CDR2: KGHSH and LQKENI. With 11 bases clipped from V and 4 bases from J, the junction kept 11 bases outside the gene matches. The CDR3 DNA reads TGTGCCTCCAACCGGGGGGTCAGCGGGGCCAACGTCCTGACTTTC. It encodes CASNRGVSGANVLTF.

Ten or more counts support this clonotype. The rearrangement uses TRBV12-3 or TRBV12-4 and TRBJ2-1, with 7 bases fitting TRBD2. The V and J ends lost 2 bases and 7 bases, in that order; junction bases with no gene match: 5. The CDR3 is 14 amino acids. The CDR3 spells CASSLRLAGNEQFF. In DNA form, the CDR3 reads TGTGCCAGCAGTTTAAGGTTAGCGGGTAATGAGCAGTTCTTC.

In this sample, this clonotype turned up a few times. The V and J genes are TRBV7-3 and TRBJ1-2, with D unresolved. The CDR3 spans 13 residues. Looked up from germline, CDR1 is SGHTA and CDR2 is FQGTGA. Between the trimmed V and J ends, which lost 5 bases and 8 bases, there was a span of 15 bases. CDR3 in amino acids: CASSPDGGRGYTF. In DNA form, the CDR3 reads TGTGCCAGCAGCCCCGACGGTGGGCGCGGCTACACCTTC.

The table lists this clonotype with many counts. The chain is built from TRBV5-1 and TRBJ2-7; D is possibly TRBD2 (5 bases). Looked up from germline, CDR1 is SGHRS and CDR2 is YFSETQ. Trimming shortened V by 4 bases and J by 7 bases, and 18 bases separated the two germline ends. The CDR3 totals 14 residues. CDR3: CASSREFSSGEQYF. CDR3 DNA: TGCGCCAGCAGCCGTGAGTTCTCGTCGGGGGAGCAGTACTTC.

The rearrangement links TRBV19 to TRBJ2-2, with D uncertain. The germline V and J ends were trimmed by 8 bases and 2 bases, with 9 bases remaining between them. The CDR3 covers 13 residues. Germline values: CDR1 LNHDA, CDR2 SQIVND (reference sequence). The CDR3 sequence is CASVSDNTGELFF. CDR3 in DNA: TGTGCCAGTGTTTCGGATAACACCGGGGAGCTGTTTTTT.

Ten or more counts support this clonotype. This rearrangement joins TRBV11-2 to TRBJ2-1; 10 bases map to TRBD2. Germline CDR1 and CDR2: SGHAT and FQNNGV. Trimming at V came to 1 base and at J to 9 bases, leaving 9 bases not matched to a gene. The CDR3 extends over 16 amino acids. In DNA form, the CDR3 reads TGTGCCAGCAGCTTAGTCGGGTTAGCGGGAGGTGGTGAGCAGTTCTTC. Translated: CASSLVGLAGGGEQFF. The whole variable domain, filled in from reference TRBV11-2 and TRBJ2-1, reads EAGVAQSPRYKIIEKRQSVAFWCNPISGHATLYWYQQILGQGPKLLIQFQNNGVVDDSQLPKDRFSAERLKGVDSTLKIQPAKLEDSAVYLCASSLVGLAGGGEQFFGPGTRLTVL.

In this sample, this clonotype turned up a few times. V gene TRBV6-1 combines with J gene TRBJ1-5; D unclear. Trimming shortened V by 5 bases and J by 3 bases, and 17 bases separated the two germline ends. Germline CDR1 MNHNS, CDR2 SASEGT. CDR3 length: 16 amino acids. The CDR3 coding sequence is TGTGCCAGCAGTCACATGGGAGCGTCTGTCAATCAGCCCCAGCATTTT. Translated: CASSHMGASVNQPQHF.

This clonotype was counted between two and nine times. The chain links TRBV18 to TRBJ2-3; 9 bases line up with TRBD2. This CDR3 has 18 amino acids. Trimming took 4 bases from V and 0 from J; bases not matched to a gene: 11. Germline V gene sequence: CDR1 KGHSH, CDR2 LQKENI. The CDR3 coding sequence is TGTGCCAGCTCACTTCCCGGGACTAGCCTTGCTAGCACAGATACGCAGTATTTT. Translating gives CASSLPGTSLASTDTQYF.